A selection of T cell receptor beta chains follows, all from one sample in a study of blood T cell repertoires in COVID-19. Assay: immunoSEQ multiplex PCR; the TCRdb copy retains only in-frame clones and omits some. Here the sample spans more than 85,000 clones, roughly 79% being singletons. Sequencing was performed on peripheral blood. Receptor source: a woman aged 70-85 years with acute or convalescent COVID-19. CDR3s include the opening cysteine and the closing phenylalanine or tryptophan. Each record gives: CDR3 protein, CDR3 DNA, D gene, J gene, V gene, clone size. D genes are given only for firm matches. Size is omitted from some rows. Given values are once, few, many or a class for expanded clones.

CATSTTRGGYSPLHF TGTGCCACCAGCACGACAAGGGGGGGATATTCACCCCTCCACTTT . TRBJ1-6 TRBV15 .
CAISEGQSYGYTF TGTGCCATCAGTGAGGGTCAGTCTTATGGCTACACCTTC . TRBJ1-2 TRBV10-3 once
CASSKAEKSPRTEAFF TGTGCCAGCAGCAAAGCTGAAAAGAGTCCGCGGACTGAAGCTTTCTTT . TRBJ1-1 TRBV21-1 once
CSVEGREGYEQYF TGCAGCGTTGAAGGCAGGGAGGGCTACGAGCAGTACTTC TRBD2 TRBJ2-7 TRBV29-1 .
CAISESLAGTDTQYF TGTGCCATCAGTGAGTCACTAGCGGGCACAGATACGCAGTATTTT TRBD2 TRBJ2-3 TRBV10-3 .
CASSMTGLYEQYF TGTGCCAGTAGTATGACAGGACTCTACGAGCAGTACTTC . TRBJ2-7 TRBV19 .
CASSLSGGTEAFF TGTGCCAGCAGCTTATCAGGGGGCACTGAAGCTTTCTTT TRBD1 TRBJ1-1 TRBV11-3 .
CSVMGLAGTYNEQFF TGCAGCGTGATGGGACTAGCGGGAACCTACAATGAGCAGTTCTTC TRBD2 TRBJ2-1 TRBV29-1 .
CASSLASGRAPTDTQYF TGTGCCAGCAGCCTCGCTAGCGGGAGGGCCCCCACAGATACGCAGTATTTT TRBD2 TRBJ2-3 TRBV7-6 once
CASSRELNIQYF TGTGCCAGCAGCCGAGAGCTAAACATTCAGTACTTC . TRBJ2-4 TRBV2 .
CASSQEASGLLSYEQYF TGTGCCAGCAGCCAAGAGGCTAGCGGGCTGCTCTCCTACGAGCAGTACTTC TRBD2 TRBJ2-7 TRBV4-2 .
CASSRGLAGSIGDTQYF TGTGCCAGCAGCCGAGGACTAGCGGGGTCCATTGGAGATACGCAGTATTTT TRBD2 TRBJ2-3 TRBV6-2/TRBV6-3 .
CSVHRVENYGYTF TGCAGCGTCCACAGGGTGGAGAACTATGGCTACACCTTC . TRBJ1-2 TRBV29-1 once
CASSVEGTANEKLFF TGTGCCAGCAGCGTAGAAGGGACAGCGAATGAAAAACTGTTTTTT TRBD1 TRBJ1-4 TRBV9 few
CASSGAGWNTEAFF TGTGCCAGTAGTGGGGCAGGTTGGAACACTGAAGCTTTCTTT . TRBJ1-1 TRBV19 .
CASSLEVAGGQETQYF TGTGCCAGCAGCTTAGAGGTAGCGGGGGGACAAGAGACCCAGTACTTC TRBD2 TRBJ2-5 TRBV7-2 .
CASSWGQGGEKLFF TGTGCCAGCAGTTGGGGACAGGGTGGAGAAAAACTGTTTTTT TRBD1 TRBJ1-4 TRBV6-5 .
CASSQGTGVTGELFF TGCGCCAGCAGCCAAGGGACAGGGGTAACCGGGGAGCTGTTTTTT TRBD1 TRBJ2-2 TRBV4-3 .
CASSLPDRRIGEKLFF TGTGCCAGCTCACTTCCCGACAGGAGGATAGGTGAAAAACTGTTTTTT . TRBJ1-4 TRBV18 once
CASSLPGGSAGGETQYF TGCGCCAGCAGCCTCCCGGGTGGATCAGCGGGGGGGGAGACCCAGTACTTC TRBD2 TRBJ2-5 TRBV4-1 .
CASSQARDYGYTF TGCGCCAGCAGCCAAGCCAGGGACTATGGCTACACCTTC . TRBJ1-2 TRBV4-1 .
CASSDTSAGTGELFF TGTGCCAGCAGCGACACTAGCGCGGGGACCGGGGAGCTGTTTTTT TRBD2 TRBJ2-2 TRBV7-6 .
CAWSRGDYGYTF TGTGCCTGGAGTCGGGGAGACTATGGCTACACCTTC . TRBJ1-2 TRBV30 .
CASSSTVPSAFF TGTGCCAGCAGTTCGACAGTACCTTCGGCTTTCTTT . TRBJ1-1 TRBV6-2/TRBV6-3 few
CASSRIQGGSRDIQYF TGTGCCAGCAGCCGAATACAGGGCGGGTCTCGGGACATTCAGTACTTC . TRBJ2-4 TRBV6-2/TRBV6-3 .
CASSLGRGRNYEQYF TGTGCCAGCAGCTTAGGTCGCGGGAGGAACTACGAGCAGTACTTC TRBD2 TRBJ2-7 TRBV7-6 .
CASSQPGQGKNEQYF TGTGCCAGCAGTCAGCCGGGACAGGGGAAGAACGAGCAGTACTTC TRBD1 TRBJ2-7 TRBV5-5 once
CASSLSTLGETQYF TGCGCCAGCAGCTTGTCGACCCTCGGGGAGACCCAGTACTTC . TRBJ2-5 TRBV5-1 .
CASRPSGGEDTQYF TGTGCCAGCCGGCCTAGCGGGGGTGAAGATACGCAGTATTTT TRBD2 TRBJ2-3 TRBV2 .
CAWSVGGGYEQYF TGTGCCTGGAGTGTAGGGGGTGGCTACGAGCAGTACTTC . TRBJ2-7 TRBV30 .
CAWSPYRGDYEQYF TGTGCCTGGAGTCCCTACAGGGGGGACTACGAGCAGTACTTC TRBD1 TRBJ2-7 TRBV30 .
CASSNSGRSYNEQFF TGTGCCAGCAGCAATAGCGGGAGGAGCTACAATGAGCAGTTCTTC TRBD2 TRBJ2-1 TRBV5-8 .
CATRGVSNEQFF TGTGCCACCCGAGGTGTCTCCAATGAGCAGTTCTTC . TRBJ2-1 TRBV24-1 .
CATSGDRGPGNTEAFF TGTGCCACCAGTGGGGACAGGGGGCCGGGGAACACTGAAGCTTTCTTT TRBD1 TRBJ1-1 TRBV24-1 .
CASSGGQSSFSYEQYF TGCGCCAGCAGTGGGGGACAAAGTTCTTTCTCCTACGAGCAGTACTTC . TRBJ2-7 TRBV10-2 .
CAWGSGTGDYSSGNTIYF TGTGCCTGGGGCTCAGGGACAGGGGACTACAGCTCTGGAAACACCATATATTTT TRBD1 TRBJ1-3 TRBV30 .
CASSKRLAGADYEQFF TGTGCCAGCAGCAAACGACTAGCGGGGGCAGACTATGAGCAGTTCTTC . TRBJ2-1 TRBV21-1 .
CASSIGTSGILETQYF TGTGCCAGTAGTATAGGTACTAGCGGGATACTAGAGACCCAGTACTTC TRBD2 TRBJ2-5 TRBV19 .
CASSPGQGPDTQYF TGTGCCAGCAGCCCGGGACAGGGTCCAGATACGCAGTATTTT TRBD1 TRBJ2-3 TRBV7-2 .
CASSQGLGQGYSPLHF TGCGCCAGCAGCCAAGGTCTAGGACAGGGCTATTCACCCCTCCACTTT TRBD1 TRBJ1-6 TRBV4-1 .
CASSSHGDGELFF TGTGCCAGCAGCTCCCACGGGGACGGGGAGCTGTTTTTT . TRBJ2-2 TRBV7-6 .
CASSQVGGDAYEQYF TGTGCCAGCAGCCAAGTAGGCGGGGATGCCTACGAGCAGTACTTC . TRBJ2-7 TRBV3-1/TRBV3-2 .
CASRGQGHQPQHF TGTGCCAGCAGAGGACAGGGGCATCAGCCCCAGCATTTT TRBD1 TRBJ1-5 TRBV12-3/TRBV12-4 .
CASSLVAGAYQETQYF TGCGCCAGCAGCTTGGTGGCGGGGGCGTACCAAGAGACCCAGTACTTC . TRBJ2-5 TRBV5-1 .
CASSVQGDTQYF TGTGCCAGCAGCGTACAGGGAGATACGCAGTATTTT . TRBJ2-3 TRBV5-4 .
CASSYGAQQAEQFF TGTGCCAGTAGTTATGGGGCTCAACAGGCTGAGCAGTTCTTC . TRBJ2-1 TRBV19 few
CASSGQGTVETQYF TGTGCCAGCAGCGGACAGGGCACAGTAGAGACCCAGTACTTC TRBD1 TRBJ2-5 TRBV3-1/TRBV3-2 .
CASSRDRVLDTEAFF TGTGCCAGTAGTCGGGACAGGGTGTTGGACACTGAAGCTTTCTTT TRBD1 TRBJ1-1 TRBV19 .
CASKFGATNEKLFF TGTGCCAGCAAGTTCGGTGCAACTAATGAAAAACTGTTTTTT . TRBJ1-4 TRBV6-5 .
CASSSPGQGVSDYTF TGTGCCAGTAGCTCTCCGGGACAGGGGGTCTCAGACTACACCTTC TRBD1 TRBJ1-2 TRBV19 .
CASSQGQGLNQPQHF TGTGCCAGCAGCCAGGGACAGGGGTTAAATCAGCCCCAGCATTTT TRBD1 TRBJ1-5 TRBV3-1/TRBV3-2 few
CASSRQNYGYTF TGTGCCAGCAGTAGACAAAACTATGGCTACACCTTC . TRBJ1-2 TRBV6-2/TRBV6-3 .
CASSQATGVEQYF TGCGCCAGCAGCCAAGCTACAGGGGTTGAGCAGTACTTC TRBD1 TRBJ2-7 TRBV4-3 few
CASSEALASNEQFF TGTGCCAGCAGTGAAGCGCTGGCTTCTAATGAGCAGTTCTTC . TRBJ2-1 TRBV2 .
CASSEGRGYNEKLFF TGTGCCAGCAGCGAGGGCCGGGGTTATAATGAAAAACTGTTTTTT . TRBJ1-4 TRBV9 .
CASSQRGAGYTF TGTGCCAGCAGCCAGCGGGGGGCTGGCTACACCTTC . TRBJ1-2 TRBV12-3/TRBV12-4 .